This T cell receptor (beta chain) was retrieved from a study of T cell repertoires in ileal Crohn's disease (dated by TCRdb to the late 2010s). Concerning the study at large: Median disease duration was around 8 years, and around 35% of patients were identified as active smokers at the time of surgery. Every patient underwent surgery because of a complication, which was stricturing disease in 61% of cases and penetrating disease in approximately 40%. Postoperative therapy was given to about half of the patients, with thiopurines administered to under 12 patients and anti-TNF agents administered to 15 to 20 patients. M6 samples were neoterminal ileum biopsies taken at postoperative colonoscopy. The TCR repertoire was analysed in about 55 patients with Crohn's disease drawn from a prospective multicentre cohort. The study was conducted in parallel with a multicentre cohort built to find predictors of early endoscopic recurrence after ileocolonic resection. Endoscopic postoperative recurrence was defined by a Rutgeerts score above i0. A total of approximately 170 mucosal samples from 60 or so patients were sequenced, collected from several sites on the surgical specimen as well as at postoperative endoscopy. On the study overall, not on this receptor specifically: Compared with CD4 T cells, sorted CD8 T cells contained more high-frequency clones, which suggests that the mucosal expansions were mostly CD8. A significantly higher proportion of clonal expansions was observed in active smokers at surgery than in non-smokers (about 25% vs 20%, p=0.02). Higher high-frequency clone percentages at surgery were associated with endoscopic recurrence; all patients with clonality above 26.8% (18/57) had recurrence. Postoperative endoscopy timing varied within the first year after surgery, with a median delay of roughly seven months. Only a subgroup of patients, of unstated size, had mucosal CD4 and CD8 T cells sorted and sequenced.

For commercial TCRB immunosequencing, around 0.5 micrograms of biopsy DNA were submitted for each sample. CDR3 regions were amplified from genomic DNA by Adaptive Biotechnology using a two-step, amplification bias-controlled multiplex PCR. The first PCR used primers for every V and J gene segment; the second PCR added barcodes and Illumina adapters. CDR3 libraries were sequenced on an Illumina instrument. The published analysis was carried out like this. The analysis drew on both the pipelines supplied by the vendor and custom analysis of the raw data in R/Bioconductor running R version 3.3.0. Clonality, which ranges from 0 to 1, was calculated as the inverse of the normalised Shannon entropy across all productive clones. High-frequency clones were defined as the repertoire share of the top 100 clones, retaining only clones passing a 95% confidence test. The Simpson index measured repertoire diversity, and the Morisita-Horn index measured overlap between samples. TCRdb stores this immuneACCESS table with in-frame sequences only. Part of the clones is absent; in the studies checked, under half of the shortfall reflects unresolved V genes, and no reason is known for the rest. The DNA was the basis for D and trimming; V, J and clone size are from that table. The sample yields about 12,000 clones; 75% to 85% were counted once. The top ten hold around 9.9% of the sample.

The germline V gene encodes CDR1 MNHNY and CDR2 SVGAGI (reference sequence). From the cysteine up to the phenylalanine, the CDR3 has a length of 14 residues. CDR3 DNA is the only sequence kept; it has 42 bases, read in frame from the first base. V drops 6 bases and J drops 9 bases, leaving 15 bases in between. Notes on this clone: The clone's antigen remains unknown. The sample holds no much larger clone one base away, and base qualities are not on file.

The meaning of the sample's time point label: neoterminal ileum biopsy at postoperative endoscopy, about 6 months after surgery. Eligible patients were adults with ileal or ileocolonic Crohn's disease who had an indication for ileocolonic resection. Before DNA extraction, whole ileal mucosal biopsies were kept frozen at -80 degrees C. Genomic DNA was isolated from frozen whole biopsies using a TRizol-based method, and the DNA was quantified with a NanoDrop 2000 spectrophotometer. This clonotype was sampled from an adult with Crohn's disease. What was sequenced was ileal tissue. This receptor chain uses TRBV6-6 and TRBJ1-6; TRBD1 is a possible D gene, resting on 5 matching bases. Here is the DNA: TGTGCCAGCAGGGACAAGGAGTTCGTTTCACCCCTCCACTTT. This codes for CASRDKEFVSPLHF.